Below are 29 T cell receptor beta chains sequenced from a single sample in a study of post-analysis software for immune sequencing data. Study results and caveats: Roughly five TRBV segments were significantly more frequent in patients than in controls. TRBV5-6, TRBV5-1 and TRBV20-1 were among these segments.

No antigen has been identified for these receptors. Researchers reported that TCR beta cDNA libraries carried unique molecular identifiers. TCRdb reanalysed the PCR reads using MiXCR and keeps one entry per CDR3 protein. The sample has 600,000 to 750,000 distinct CDR3 sequences; about 60% are singletons. The sample consisted of blood. The receptors were gathered from a girl aged 2 to 9 with multiple sclerosis.

In its sample, this clonotype was seen a few times. This chain connects TRBV24-1 to TRBJ2-3, with D unclear. This CDR3 is built from 13 residues. Trimming took off 10 bases at V and 2 bases at J, with 12 bases between the two ends. From germline, CDR1 is KGHDR and CDR2 SFDVKD. The CDR3 loop reads CATSRLYTDTQYF. CDR3 bases: TGTGCCACGTCGCGACTGTACACAGATACGCAGTATTTT.

The chain carries TRBV5-1 and TRBJ2-2, with D perhaps TRBD1 (6 bases). This CDR3 comprises 16 residues. V lost 0 bases to trimming and J lost 1 base, with 10 bases between them. Germline CDR1 and CDR2: SGHRS and YFSETQ. CDR3 coding DNA: TGCGCCAGCAGCTTGGTGCCCAGGGGGAACACCGGGGAGCTGTTTTTT. Translating it yields CASSLVPRGNTGELFF.

The chain employs TRBV12-3 or TRBV12-4 and TRBJ1-2; TRBD1 matches 7 bases. CDR3 length equals 15 residues. Unmatched junction bases numbered 5, after V lost 0 bases and J lost 4 bases. The CDR3 is CASSLAGGPGYGYTF. In DNA, the CDR3 is TGTGCCAGCAGTTTAGCAGGGGGCCCTGGCTATGGCTACACCTTC.

The chain is built from TRBV2 and TRBJ1-5; no definite D call. Germline V gene data show CDR1 as SNHLY and CDR2 as FYNNEI. The CDR3 has 12 amino acids. Trimming removed 6 bases at V and 5 bases at J, with 8 bases between. CDR3 sequence (DNA): TGTGCCAGCAGCGTTTTATATCAGCCCCAGCATTTT. Its translation: CASSVLYQPQHF.

This chain links TRBV7-8 with TRBJ1-2, with D perhaps matching TRBD1 (6 bases). Germline CDR1 SGHVS, CDR2 FQNEAQ. V lost 3 bases and J 4 bases, leaving 9 bases between the germline ends. The CDR3 has 13 amino acids. Here the CDR3 DNA reads TGTGCCAGCAGCTTTACAGGGTCCTATGGCTACACCTTC. Encoded protein: CASSFTGSYGYTF.

The rearrangement uses TRBV6-5 and TRBJ2-4; D call uncertain. Deletions cut 5 bases from V and 1 base from J, with 9 bases between. CDR3 length equals 14 residues. Germline loops: CDR1 MNHEY, CDR2 SVGAGI. This CDR3 reads CASSPRPAKNIQYF. CDR3 nucleotides: TGTGCCAGCAGTCCAAGACCGGCCAAAAACATTCAGTACTTC.

This rearrangement joins TRBV10-2 to TRBJ2-6, with D perhaps matching TRBD1 (6 bases). Trimming left V 6 bases short and J 1 base short, with 13 bases between. From germline, CDR1 is WSHSY and CDR2 SAAADI. This CDR3 spans 16 amino acids. The CDR3 bases are TGCGCCAGCAGACAGGGAAAACGGTCTGGGGCCAACGTCCTGACTTTC. Translated: CASRQGKRSGANVLTF.

As regards this clonotype: This is likely a read error, given that the CDR3 carries no conserved phenylalanine or tryptophan at its end. The chain employs TRBV7-2 and TRBJ2-5; a possible D gene is TRBD1 (5 bases). V was cut by 1 base and J by 4 bases, with 13 bases left in between. Germline V gene sequence: CDR1 SGHTA, CDR2 FQGNSA. This CDR3 spans 15 amino acids. The CDR3 DNA sequence: TGTGCCAGCAGCTTAGGCGGCAGGGTGGGAGAGACCCAGTACTGC. Translation: CASSLGGRVGETQYC.

This clonotype was recorded a few times. J is TRBJ2-3 and V is TRBV7-2; 10 positions agree with TRBD2. CDR3 length equals 15 residues. In germline, CDR1 is SGHTA, CDR2 FQGNSA. The J segment lost 2 bases and the V segment lost 3 bases, leaving 2 bases of the junction unmatched. The CDR3 here is CASSFGTSDTDTQYF. CDR3 DNA: TGTGCCAGCAGCTTCGGGACTAGCGACACAGATACGCAGTATTTT.

This clonotype was counted a single time. The J gene is TRBJ2-1, the V gene TRBV2; TRBD1 aligns across 8 bases. V was clipped by 3 bases and J by 6 bases; unmatched bases: 7. Germline values: CDR1 SNHLY, CDR2 FYNNEI. The CDR3 runs to 15 residues. CDR3 in DNA: TGTGCCAGCAGTGAGAACCCAGGGGGCGGCAATGAGCAGTTCTTC. It specifies CASSENPGGGNEQFF. The whole variable domain, filled in from reference TRBV2 and TRBJ2-1, reads EPEVTQTPSHQVTQMGQEVILRCVPISNHLYFYWYRQILGQKVEFLVSFYNNEISEKSEIFDDQFSVERPDGSNFTLKIRSTKLEDSAMYFCASSENPGGGNEQFFGPGTRLTVL.

The chain combines TRBV5-1 with TRBJ2-2, with TRBD2 identical over 12 bases. The CDR3 is 18 amino acids. J lost 2 bases, V lost 2 bases, and 7 bases had no gene match. CDR1 is SGHRS, CDR2 YFSETQ, per germline. CDR3 sequence reads: CASSFRGLAGTNTGELFF. DNA of the CDR3: TGCGCCAGCAGCTTCCGAGGACTAGCGGGGACCAACACCGGGGAGCTGTTTTTT. Using reference TRBV5-1 and TRBJ2-2 for the parts outside the CDR3, the full variable domain is KAGVTQTPRYLIKTRGQQVTLSCSPISGHRSVSWYQQTPGQGLQFLFEYFSETQRNKGNFPGRFSGRQFSNSRSEMNVSTLELGDSALYLCASSFRGLAGTNTGELFFGEGSRLTVL.

The sample holds one count of this clonotype. This chain connects TRBV6-1 to TRBJ2-7; D is uncertain. Germline V lookup: CDR1 MNHNS, CDR2 SASEGT. This CDR3 region has 17 residues. Trimming cost V 3 bases and J 4 bases, with 22 bases left between them. The CDR3 bases are TGTGCCAGCAGTGACAACAGCCTCCTCTCATTACTTTACGAGCAGTACTTC. Its protein product is CASSDNSLLSLLYEQYF.

This clonotype showed up just a few times. The chain couples TRBV20-1 to TRBJ2-7, with TRBD1 identical over 9 bases. The CDR3 runs 12 residues. V was clipped by 6 bases and J by 5 bases; unmatched bases: 5. Germline CDR1 reads DFQATT; CDR2 reads SNEGSKA (reference sequence). CDR3 in amino acids: CSATGQGNEQYF. The CDR3 region has the DNA TGCAGTGCCACGGGACAGGGCAACGAGCAGTACTTC.

This clonotype has a single count. The J gene is TRBJ2-7, the V gene TRBV10-3, with 10 bases that match TRBD1. This CDR3 is 16 amino acids long. Germline CDR1 is ENHRY and CDR2 is SYGVKD. After removal of 1 base from V and 6 bases from J, the junction contained 9 bases not matched to a gene. The CDR3 is CAISEFTGQGGFEQYF. The CDR3 region has the DNA TGTGCCATCAGTGAGTTTACCGGACAGGGGGGATTCGAGCAGTACTTC.

This clonotype was observed a few times. The chain recombines TRBV9 with TRBJ2-5; tentative D call: TRBD2 (6 bases). Looked up from germline, CDR1 is SGDLS and CDR2 is YYNGEE. The CDR3 sequence is 14 residues long. Trimming took 3 bases from V and 4 from J, leaving 13 bases between them. The CDR3, as DNA: TGTGCCAGCAGCGAGGCAGGGACTGTAGAGACCCAGTACTTC. Encoded protein: CASSEAGTVETQYF.

V gene TRBV12-3 or TRBV12-4 combines with J gene TRBJ1-5; D perhaps matches TRBD1 (6 bases). The V end lost 6 bases, the J end lost 2 bases, and 17 bases lay between the germline ends. CDR3 length: 16 amino acids. CDR3 sequence reads: CASRVATGMGNQPQHF. CDR3 bases: TGTGCCAGCAGAGTCGCAACAGGGATGGGCAATCAGCCCCAGCATTTT.

This chain connects TRBV5-6 to TRBJ2-7; 8 bases fit TRBD2. CDR3 length: 14 amino acids. The ends lost 0 bases at V and 2 bases at J; junction bases unmatched: 1. The germline gives CDR1 SGHDT, CDR2 YYEEEE. CDR3 coding DNA: TGTGCCAGCAGCTTGGAAGCGGGGGCCTACGAGCAGTACTTC. This sequence encodes CASSLEAGAYEQYF.

The rearrangement links TRBV6-2 or TRBV6-3 to TRBJ1-2, with a weak D call TRBD1 (5 bases). The CDR3 loop spans 16 amino acids. The V end lost 8 bases, the J end lost 2 bases, and 21 bases lay between the germline ends. Germline V gene sequence: CDR1 MNHEY, CDR2 SVGEGT. CDR3: CASGAPEGTPNYGYTF. CDR3 sequence (DNA): TGTGCCAGCGGGGCCCCGGAGGGAACCCCAAACTATGGCTACACCTTC.

V usage is TRBV6-5 and J usage is TRBJ2-7; D uncertain. The DNA end lines up better with TRBJ2-5; the J call may be wrong. There are 13 residues in the CDR3. Germline V gene lookup returns CDR1 MNHEY and CDR2 SVGAGI. In DNA form, the CDR3 reads TGTGCCAGCAGATCTGGGAATCTAGGGACCCAGTACTTC. It codes for CASRSGNLGTQYF.

V usage is TRBV2 and J usage is TRBJ2-3; maybe TRBD2 (6 bases). V was trimmed by 7 bases and J by 4 bases, leaving 12 bases between them. This CDR3 is built from 13 residues. CDR1 SNHLY and CDR2 FYNNEI come from the germline V gene. The chain's CDR3 is CASTSLASDTQYF. In nucleotides, the CDR3 is TGTGCCAGCACCTCACTAGCTTCAGATACGCAGTATTTT.

This clonotype was seen just once. The chain has TRBV15 and TRBJ2-7, with 7 nucleotides matching TRBD1. Germline lookup yields CDR1 LNHNV and CDR2 YYDKDF (reference sequence). V was pared by 1 base and J by 2 bases, with 5 bases of the junction left unmatched. This CDR3 has 15 residues. CDR3 sequence reads: CATSRVEGAAYEQYF. CDR3 DNA sequence: TGTGCCACCAGCAGAGTTGAGGGGGCGGCCTACGAGCAGTACTTC.

V and J are TRBV5-6 and TRBJ2-1; 7 bases align to TRBD2. Germline V CDR1 and CDR2: SGHDT, YYEEEE. J was trimmed by 9 bases and V by 0 bases; bases with no gene match: 9. The CDR3 has 15 amino acids. CDR3 DNA: TGTGCCAGCAGCTTGGAAGGCGGGAGTGGTGTTGAGCAGTTCTTC. The encoded protein is CASSLEGGSGVEQFF.

The chain joins TRBV5-1 to TRBJ2-5, with D perhaps TRBD1 or TRBD2 (5 bases each). V was trimmed by 4 bases and J by 6 bases, leaving 16 bases between them. The CDR3 totals 14 residues. Germline V gene data show CDR1 as SGHRS and CDR2 as YFSETQ. The CDR3 sequence is CASSVGPEGKTQYF. In nucleotides, the CDR3 is TGCGCCAGCAGCGTTGGACCAGAGGGGAAGACCCAGTACTTC. Based on the CDR3 plus reference TRBV5-1 and TRBJ2-5, the full variable domain is KAGVTQTPRYLIKTRGQQVTLSCSPISGHRSVSWYQQTPGQGLQFLFEYFSETQRNKGNFPGRFSGRQFSNSRSEMNVSTLELGDSALYLCASSVGPEGKTQYFGPGTRLLVL.

This clonotype was observed a single time. This chain joins TRBV5-1 and TRBJ2-3; D could derive from TRBD1 or TRBD2 (5 bases each). V lost 5 bases, J lost 6 bases, and 13 bases lay in between. The V gene's germline CDR1 is SGHRS and CDR2 YFSETQ. The CDR3 length is 13 residues. CDR3 coding DNA: TGCGCCAGCAGGGGGGAACCCGGGGATACGCAGTATTTT. This encodes CASRGEPGDTQYF.

The chain has TRBV3-1 and TRBJ2-3; 9 bases fit TRBD2. The CDR3 has 16 residues. The ends lost 0 bases at V and 3 bases at J; junction bases unmatched: 4. Germline values: CDR1 LGHDT, CDR2 YNNKEL (reference sequence). This CDR3 is CASSQDRGRATDTQYF. CDR3 sequence (DNA): TGTGCCAGCAGCCAAGATCGCGGGAGGGCAACAGATACGCAGTATTTT.

This rearrangement joins TRBV29-1 to TRBJ2-1; TRBD2 might be the D (5 bases). V lost 3 bases to trimming and J lost 0 bases, with 18 bases between them. The CDR3 sequence is 17 residues long. The germline V gene has CDR1 SQVTM and CDR2 ANQGSEA. The CDR3 reads CSVDPVVTGSSYNEQFF. CDR3 DNA: TGCAGCGTTGATCCTGTGGTAACGGGGAGCTCCTACAATGAGCAGTTCTTC.

The chain carries TRBV2 and TRBJ1-2, with TRBD1 as a possible D gene (5 bases). Per germline, CDR1 SNHLY and CDR2 FYNNEI. Trimming pared 7 bases from V and 4 bases from J, leaving 16 bases between. The CDR3 covers 14 residues. The DNA for the CDR3 is TGTGCCAGCACCCTAGGAGGGGACTTCTATGGCTACACCTTC. It translates to CASTLGGDFYGYTF.

This clonotype was observed a few times. V is TRBV5-1 and J is TRBJ2-5; perhaps D is TRBD1 or TRBD2 (5 bases each). Trimming shortened V by 4 bases and J by 3 bases, and 16 bases separated the two germline ends. CDR3 length: 15 amino acids. Germline-derived CDR1 and CDR2 are SGHRS and YFSETQ. The CDR3 sequence is CASSLIGTVKETQYF. CDR3 DNA: TGCGCCAGCAGCCTAATTGGGACGGTGAAAGAGACCCAGTACTTC.

The chain links TRBV10-2 to TRBJ2-1, with D perhaps matching TRBD2 (6 bases). V was clipped by 6 bases and J by 10 bases, with 19 bases between them. CDR3 length equals 14 residues. CDR1 WSHSY and CDR2 SAAADI come from the germline V gene. The CDR3 sequence is CASSRGTSSREQFF. Written as DNA, the CDR3 is TGCGCCAGCAGCCGCGGGACGAGCTCACGCGAGCAGTTCTTC.